The clone carrying this T cell receptor (beta chain) was counted once. Antigen unknown. The data stem from a study of T cell responses to AZD1222 COVID-19 vaccine. Study-level points and caveats: Donor demographics were predominantly white British with a female majority; clonal diversity may be underestimated. Repertoire samples came only from after the peak T cell response. The study reported that nearly half of spike-specific TCRs target unmutated variant regions.

This CDR3 contains 16 residues. Germline V lookup: CDR1 LNHDA, CDR2 SQIVND (reference sequence). Trimming took off 6 bases at V and 4 bases at J, with 19 bases between the two ends. Repertoires were generated with immunoSEQ multiplex PCR, while TCRdb's copy carries only in-frame clones and drops some. Of over 200,000 clones in the sample, around 94% were seen once. The material was peripheral blood, obtained 28 days after the second dose of the MenACWY control vaccine. This sequence originates from an adult who received the MenACWY meningococcal vaccine as a control. This chain uses TRBV19 with TRBJ1-3; D is unresolved. CDR3 sequence reads: CASSQIGPAPGNTIYF. CDR3 sequence (DNA): TGTGCCAGTAGCCAAATCGGCCCGGCCCCCGGAAACACCATATATTTT. Full variable domain (missing parts from reference TRBV19 and TRBJ1-3): DGGITQSPKYLFRKEGQNVTLSCEQNLNHDAMYWYRQDPGQGLRLIYYSQIVNDFQKGDIAEGYSVSREKKESFPLTVTSAQKNPTAFYLCASSQIGPAPGNTIYFGEGSWLTVV.